This is a list of T cell receptor beta chains from one sample in a study of identical twins. TCRdb processed the 5' RACE reads anew with MiXCR; each CDR3 protein has one entry. Of under 500,000 distinct CDR3 sequences in the sample, roughly an eighth are singletons; the top ten hold approximately 1%. These data were also filed under a second study, of yellow fever vaccine responses in identical twins.

What was sequenced was CD4+ T cells sorted from blood. The receptors here all came from a woman between 18 and 29 years old in good health. The CDR3 runs from the conserved cysteine through the conserved F or W. A D gene is named only where the DNA matches it firmly. Clone size is not always given. Where it is, it says once, few, many or a class for expanded clones.

clone size	V gene	J gene	D gene	CDR3 protein	CDR3 DNA
few	TRBV7-9	TRBJ2-5	NA	CASSFTLTPSIETQYF	TGTGCCAGCAGCTTTACTTTAACACCGTCGATCGAGACCCAGTACTTC
NA	TRBV28	TRBJ2-7	TRBD2	CASSGGGLAGEAYEQYF	TGTGCCAGCAGTGGGGGGGGACTAGCGGGAGAAGCCTACGAGCAGTACTTC
NA	TRBV7-8	TRBJ2-1	NA	CASSLASFRAPVGNEQFF	TGTGCCAGCAGCTTAGCTTCGTTTAGGGCCCCAGTTGGCAATGAGCAGTTCTTC
few	TRBV5-1	TRBJ2-7	NA	CASSLALRGNYEQYF	TGCGCCAGCAGCTTGGCCTTGAGAGGGAACTACGAGCAGTACTTC
NA	TRBV15	TRBJ2-1	TRBD1	CATSLGTGGSHEQFF	TGTGCCACCAGCTTAGGGACAGGGGGCTCCCATGAGCAGTTCTTC
NA	TRBV10-2	TRBJ2-7	TRBD2	CASRQGLAGSYEQYF	TGCGCCAGCAGACAAGGACTAGCGGGCTCCTACGAGCAGTACTTC
many	TRBV7-8	TRBJ1-2	NA	CASSLSQGFGYTF	TGTGCCAGCAGCTTATCCCAGGGGTTCGGCTACACCTTC
NA	TRBV4-3	TRBJ2-7	NA	CASSPNMGGHYEQYF	TGCGCCAGCAGCCCAAACATGGGGGGGCACTACGAGCAGTACTTC
NA	TRBV6-5	TRBJ1-3	TRBD1	CASSYSTGTGRSGNTIYF	TGTGCCAGCAGTTACTCCACAGGGACAGGGCGCTCTGGAAACACCATATATTTT
NA	TRBV4-2	TRBJ2-3	TRBD2	CASSQASGSTDTQYF	TGTGCCAGCAGCCAAGCTAGCGGTAGCACAGATACGCAGTATTTT
few	TRBV3-1	TRBJ1-1	NA	CASSQEGLGQAFF	TGTGCCAGCAGCCAAGAAGGCCTGGGTCAAGCTTTCTTT
few	TRBV15	TRBJ2-4	NA	CATSRGRGGASIAKNIQYF	TGTGCCACCAGCAGAGGTCGAGGGGGGGCCTCCATAGCCAAAAACATTCAGTACTTC
NA	TRBV11-2	TRBJ2-7	TRBD2	CASSYTTGTSGAGEQYF	TGTGCCAGCAGCTACACGACCGGGACTAGCGGAGCCGGGGAGCAGTACTTC
many	TRBV15	TRBJ1-4	TRBD1	CATSRQGANNEKLFF	TGTGCCACCAGCAGACAGGGGGCGAATAATGAAAAACTGTTTTTT
few	TRBV12-3/TRBV12-4	TRBJ2-7	NA	CASSLGWGRGEQYF	TGTGCCAGCAGTTTGGGGTGGGGGCGCGGCGAGCAGTACTTC
NA	TRBV2	TRBJ1-1	NA	CASNENTEAFF	TGTGCCAGCAATGAAAACACTGAAGCTTTCTTT
few	TRBV5-1	TRBJ2-3	TRBD2	CASSLKTSGRGDTDTQYF	TGCGCCAGCAGCTTGAAGACTAGCGGGAGAGGGGACACAGATACGCAGTATTTT
NA	TRBV25-1	TRBJ2-7	NA	CASSNSQRNYEQYF	TGTGCCAGCAGTAACTCGCAGAGGAATTACGAGCAGTACTTC
NA	TRBV18	TRBJ1-6	NA	CASSPGQHNNSPLHF	TGTGCCAGCTCACCGGGGCAGCACAATAATTCACCCCTCCACTTT
NA	TRBV9	TRBJ2-1	NA	CASSLVSYEQFF	TGTGCCAGCAGCCTGGTGAGTTATGAGCAGTTCTTC
few	TRBV29-1	TRBJ2-2	NA	CSVGTYLNTGELFF	TGCAGCGTAGGTACCTACCTGAACACCGGGGAGCTGTTTTTT
NA	TRBV29-1	TRBJ2-2	NA	CSVEGNDTGELFF	TGCAGCGTTGAGGGGAACGACACCGGGGAGCTGTTTTTT
few	TRBV19	TRBJ2-3	NA	CASSIPHSGTDTQYF	TGTGCCAGTAGTATTCCACATTCTGGCACAGATACGCAGTATTTT
few	TRBV7-8	TRBJ1-2	NA	CASSATGIPYGYTF	TGTGCCAGCAGCGCAACAGGGATCCCCTATGGCTACACCTTC
many	TRBV5-1	TRBJ2-7	NA	CASSGTGPYEQYF	TGCGCCAGCAGCGGGACTGGTCCCTACGAGCAGTACTTC
NA	TRBV7-9	TRBJ2-6	NA	CASRSAGAGANVLTF	TGTGCCAGCAGATCTGCCGGGGCTGGGGCCAACGTCCTGACTTTC
few	TRBV12-3/TRBV12-4	TRBJ1-1	NA	CASRTGTPNTEAFF	TGTGCCAGCAGAACCGGGACTCCCAACACTGAAGCTTTCTTT
few	TRBV11-3	TRBJ2-3	TRBD1	CASSGGQGKDTQYF	TGTGCCAGCAGCGGGGGACAGGGCAAGGATACGCAGTATTTT
many	TRBV12-3/TRBV12-4	TRBJ2-7	NA	CASSTSYDEQYF	TGTGCCAGCAGTACTAGCTACGACGAGCAGTACTTC
many	TRBV12-3/TRBV12-4	TRBJ1-2	NA	CASSRILFGYTF	TGTGCCAGCAGCCGGATCTTATTCGGCTACACCTTC
few	TRBV20-1	TRBJ1-2	NA	CSARETQPNYGYTF	TGCAGTGCTAGAGAAACGCAACCCAACTATGGCTACACCTTC
many	TRBV4-3	TRBJ1-5	NA	CASSQGRHSNQPQHF	TGCGCCAGCAGCCAAGGACGTCATAGCAATCAGCCCCAGCATTTT
few	TRBV5-1	TRBJ2-2	NA	CASSRQTTGELFF	TGCGCCAGCAGCAGGCAAACGACCGGGGAGCTGTTTTTT
NA	TRBV12-3/TRBV12-4	TRBJ1-6	TRBD1	CASSLGWDRANSPLHF	TGTGCCAGCAGTTTGGGATGGGACAGGGCTAATTCACCCCTCCACTTT
few	TRBV10-3	TRBJ1-4	TRBD1	CAISARGGEKLFF	TGTGCCATCAGCGCCCGAGGGGGCGAAAAACTGTTTTTT
NA	TRBV6-5	TRBJ2-7	TRBD2	CASSYHLAGLSYEQYF	TGTGCCAGCAGTTATCATCTAGCGGGATTATCCTACGAGCAGTACTTC
NA	TRBV15	TRBJ1-5	TRBD1	CATTSRGTGAGPQHF	TGTGCCACCACCTCCAGAGGGACAGGGGCAGGACCCCAGCATTTT
few	TRBV10-1	TRBJ2-1	NA	CASIGRTPYNEQFF	TGCGCCAGCATAGGTCGGACGCCATACAATGAGCAGTTCTTC
few	TRBV5-6	TRBJ2-7	TRBD1	CASSPPAPGGTNTYEQYF	TGTGCCAGCAGCCCCCCCGCTCCAGGGGGCACAAATACCTACGAGCAGTACTTC
few	TRBV7-2	TRBJ2-3	TRBD2	CASSWRGTSGTDTQYF	TGTGCCAGCAGCTGGAGGGGGACTAGCGGCACAGATACGCAGTATTTT
many	TRBV29-1	TRBJ2-2	NA	CSALKDGTNTGELFF	TGCAGCGCCCTGAAGGATGGGACGAACACCGGGGAGCTGTTTTTT
NA	TRBV30	TRBJ2-5	NA	CAWSGGAGKYQETQYF	TGTGCCTGGAGTGGGGGGGCAGGGAAGTACCAAGAGACCCAGTACTTC
many	TRBV28	TRBJ1-3	NA	CASSRPRALMGNTIYF	TGTGCCAGCAGCCGTCCTCGGGCCCTTATGGGAAACACCATATATTTT
NA	TRBV7-6	TRBJ2-5	TRBD2	CASSLDGTTGETQYF	TGTGCCAGCAGCTTAGACGGGACTACGGGGGAGACCCAGTACTTC
few	TRBV19	TRBJ2-2	NA	CASKNTGELFF	TGTGCCAGCAAGAACACCGGGGAGCTGTTTTTT
NA	TRBV5-1	TRBJ2-1	NA	CASSLALSGEQFF	TGCGCCAGCAGCTTGGCCCTATCTGGAGAGCAGTTCTTC
many	TRBV2	TRBJ1-5	NA	CASSMGQPQHF	TGTGCCAGCAGCATGGGTCAGCCCCAGCATTTT